This TCR beta chain was recorded in a study of blood T cell repertoires in COVID-19. Assay: immunoSEQ multiplex PCR; the TCRdb copy retains only in-frame clones and omits some. Among roughly 250,000 clones listed, around 90% were seen once. The source is a man aged 25 to 40 with COVID-19, enrolled during active disease. Sequencing was done on a sample of peripheral blood.

The CDR3 protein is CASSEGTWETQYF. In DNA form, the CDR3 reads TGTGCCAGCAGTGAGGGGACATGGGAGACCCAGTACTTC. The chain combines TRBV25-1 with TRBJ2-5; a possible D gene is TRBD1 (6 bases). Germline lookup yields CDR1 MGHDK and CDR2 SYGVNS. The CDR3 is made up of 13 amino acids. Between the trimmed V and J ends, which lost 3 bases and 5 bases, there was a span of 10 bases.